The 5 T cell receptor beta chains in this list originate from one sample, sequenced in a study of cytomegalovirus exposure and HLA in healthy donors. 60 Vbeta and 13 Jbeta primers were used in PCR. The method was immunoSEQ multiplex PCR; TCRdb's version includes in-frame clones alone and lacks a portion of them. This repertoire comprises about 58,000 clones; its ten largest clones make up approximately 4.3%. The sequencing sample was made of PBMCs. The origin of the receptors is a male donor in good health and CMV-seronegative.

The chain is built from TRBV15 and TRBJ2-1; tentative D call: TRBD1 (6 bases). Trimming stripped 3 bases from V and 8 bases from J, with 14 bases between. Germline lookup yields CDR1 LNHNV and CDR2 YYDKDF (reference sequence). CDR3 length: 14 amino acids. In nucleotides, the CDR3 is TGTGCCACCAGCAGGTCCAGGGGTTGGGATGAGCAGTTCTTC. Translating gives CATSRSRGWDEQFF. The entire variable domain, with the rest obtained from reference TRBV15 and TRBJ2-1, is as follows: DAMVIQNPRYQVTQFGKPVTLSCSQTLNHNVMYWYQQKSSQAPKLLFHYYDKDFNNEADTPDNFQSRRPNTSFCFLDIRSPGLGDTAMYLCATSRSRGWDEQFFGPGTRLTVL.

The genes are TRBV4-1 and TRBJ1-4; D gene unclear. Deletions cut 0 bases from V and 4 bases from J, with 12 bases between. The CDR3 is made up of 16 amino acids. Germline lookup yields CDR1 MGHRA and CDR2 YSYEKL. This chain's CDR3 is CASSQDPGLGNEKLFF. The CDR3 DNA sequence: TGCGCCAGCAGCCAAGATCCCGGGTTGGGTAATGAAAAACTGTTTTTT.

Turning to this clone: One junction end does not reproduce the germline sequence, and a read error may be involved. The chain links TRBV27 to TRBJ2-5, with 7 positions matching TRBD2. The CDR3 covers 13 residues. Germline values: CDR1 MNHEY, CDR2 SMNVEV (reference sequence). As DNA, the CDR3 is TGTGCCAGCGGGGGGGACTGGAAAGAGAACCAGTACTTC. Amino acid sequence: CASGGDWKENQYF.

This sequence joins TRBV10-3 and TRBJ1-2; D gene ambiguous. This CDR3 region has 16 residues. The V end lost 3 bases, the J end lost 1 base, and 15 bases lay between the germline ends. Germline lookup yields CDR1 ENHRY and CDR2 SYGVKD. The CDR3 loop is CAISDRSGLINYGYTF. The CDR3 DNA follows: TGTGCCATCAGTGATCGGTCAGGTCTCATTAACTATGGCTACACCTTC.

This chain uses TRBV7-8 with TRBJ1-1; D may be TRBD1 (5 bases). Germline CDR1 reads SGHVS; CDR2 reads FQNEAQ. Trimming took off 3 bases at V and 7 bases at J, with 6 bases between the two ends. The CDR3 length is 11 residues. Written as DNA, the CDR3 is TGTGCCAGCAGCTTCGACAGTGAAGCTTTCTTT. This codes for CASSFDSEAFF.